This TCR beta chain was captured by sequencing in a study of blood T cell repertoires in COVID-19. Study information: Specimens from acute and convalescent COVID-19 originated in the United States, Italy and Spain. Sample material is recorded as cDNA or gDNA derived from T cells, B-cell-depleted T cells, or PBMCs.

The CDR3 totals 17 residues. V dropped 0 bases and J dropped 3; count of bases not matched to a gene: 6. The germline CDR1 and CDR2 sequences are MNHNS and SASEGT. This clone was observed a handful of times. In the original workflow: For nucleated cells, counts were estimated from reference gene primer amplification. Sequencing was performed with immunoSEQ multiplex PCR; in TCRdb, only in-frame clones are kept and a portion is missing. The V and J calls and clone size were taken over from that table, and D and trimming were inferred from the DNA. Altogether over 75,000 clones are present, 60% to 85% being singletons, with the ten largest covering approximately 16%.

Sample: peripheral blood. The chain combines TRBV6-1 with TRBJ2-7, with 12 bases identical to TRBD2. This TCR was sampled from a human donor in a cohort sampled during active COVID-19. The CDR3 protein is CASSEAYTSGGRYEQYF. The CDR3 DNA follows: TGTGCCAGCAGTGAAGCTTATACTAGCGGGGGGCGCTACGAGCAGTACTTC.